Each of the 26 T cell receptor beta chains below was sequenced from the same sample in a study. Each CDR3 protein is one row after TCRdb ran MiXCR on the 5' RACE reads. This sample yields 8,000 to 9,500 distinct CDR3 sequences, of which about a sixth are seen a single time; 3.5% belongs to the top ten. The material sequenced was memory CD4+ T cells sorted from blood. Subset given: memory CD4+ T cells, CD4+CD45RO+CD25-. Receptor source: a female donor with breast cancer.

This clonotype was recorded at least ten times. This chain joins TRBV24-1 and TRBJ1-4, with D perhaps TRBD1 (5 bases). The V gene lost 5 bases and the J gene lost 8 bases, with 17 bases spanning the gap. CDR3 size: 15 residues. Germline CDR1 and CDR2: KGHDR and SFDVKD. This CDR3 is CATSAPGQGEEKLFF. For the CDR3, the DNA is TGTGCCACCAGTGCCCCCGGCCAGGGAGAAGAAAAACTGTTTTTT.

For this clonotype: It is likely a read error, because the conserved phenylalanine at the end of the CDR3 is missing. It is unclear where the CDR3 begins or ends on the DNA, so no DNA is shown, and the CDR3 is as TCRdb lists it. The chain links TRBV20-1 to TRBJ2-6; the D call TRBD1 from the table was never checked on the DNA. In germline, CDR1 is DFQATT, CDR2 SNEGSKA (reference sequence). The CDR3 contains 15 residues when both ends are counted. The CDR3 reads CSAKDRSSGANVLAL.

This clonotype was picked up a small number of times. The chain combines TRBV20-1 with TRBJ1-5; weak D call: TRBD1 (5 bases). The CDR3 is made up of 18 amino acids. V gave up 5 bases and J gave up 1 base, with 24 bases separating them. Germline CDR1 DFQATT, CDR2 SNEGSKA (reference sequence). In DNA form, the CDR3 reads TGCAGTGCTGCCCGCGGGACTCTCTCCCTCGGGAGCAATCAGCCCCAGCATTTT. This sequence encodes CSAARGTLSLGSNQPQHF.

This clonotype rates as medium-sized. This rearrangement joins TRBV28 to TRBJ2-5; D might be TRBD1 or TRBD2, each matching 6 bases. CDR3 size: 11 residues. Germline CDR1 MDHEN, CDR2 SYDVKM. CDR3 amino acids: CLGGRRETQYF. The CDR3 nucleotides read TGTCTTGGGGGGCGTAGAGAGACCCAGTACTTC. The whole variable domain, filled in from reference TRBV28 and TRBJ2-5, reads DVKVTQSSRYLVKRTGEKVFLECVQDMDHENMFWYRQDPGLGLRLIYFSYDVKMKEKGDIPEGYSVSREKKERFSLILESASTNQTSMYLCLGGRRETQYFGPGTRLLVL.

This clonotype was recorded many times. The chain combines TRBV20-1 with TRBJ1-4; D remains ambiguous. This CDR3 spans 15 amino acids. V was cut by 4 bases and J by 10 bases, with 22 bases left in between. CDR1 DFQATT and CDR2 SNEGSKA come from the germline V gene (reference sequence). The chain's CDR3 is CSAISPEGWWGKLFF. CDR3 DNA: TGCAGTGCTATATCCCCCGAGGGTTGGTGGGGAAAACTGTTTTTT.

This clonotype is medium-sized. The rearrangement joins TRBV24-1 to TRBJ2-1, with D tentatively TRBD1 (5 bases). CDR1 is KGHDR and CDR2 is SFDVKD in the germline V gene. Trimming pared 4 bases from V and 12 bases from J, leaving 12 bases between. This CDR3 comprises 12 residues. In DNA, the CDR3 is TGTGCCACCAGTGACGAAAAACAGGCGCAGTTCTTC. Translation: CATSDEKQAQFF.

This clonotype is medium-sized (0.01 to 0.1%) in the sample. The chain links TRBV5-1 to TRBJ2-7; D may match TRBD1 or TRBD2 (5 bases each). Germline assignment: CDR1 SGHRS and CDR2 YFSETQ. There are 12 residues in the CDR3. The V and J ends lost 6 bases and 2 bases respectively, with 9 bases between them. The CDR3 nucleotides read TGCGCCAGCATCCGGGGCGCCTACGAGCAGTACTTC. It codes for CASIRGAYEQYF.

A word on this clonotype: A read error may produce the germline difference seen at one junction end. The chain carries TRBV6-2 or TRBV6-3 and TRBJ1-6; maybe TRBD1 (6 bases). Germline CDR1 MNHEY, CDR2 SVGEGT. The CDR3 contains 13 residues. CDR3 nucleotides: TGTGCCAGCAGTTACTCGACTGGGGGCAATATCTACTTT. As protein: CASSYSTGGNIYF.

This clonotype was seen repeatedly, ten times or more. The rearrangement joins TRBV29-1 to TRBJ2-7, with TRBD2 identical over 7 bases. This CDR3 has 13 amino acids. V was pared by 5 bases and J by 4 bases, with 8 bases of the junction left unmatched. CDR1 and CDR2 from the germline V gene are SQVTM and ANQGSEA. The CDR3: CSVSGAGEYEQYF. The CDR3 DNA follows: TGCAGCGTTTCCGGTGCGGGGGAATACGAGCAGTACTTC.

For this clonotype: The junction does not match germline at one end; this may be a read error. V gene TRBV27 combines with J gene TRBJ2-5; perhaps TRBD2 as D (6 bases). Per the germline V gene, CDR1 is MNHEY and CDR2 is SMNVEV (reference sequence). The length of the CDR3 is 14 residues. The CDR3 coding sequence is TGTGCCAGCAGTTACGGGGGATTCCAAGAGACCCGGTACTTC. This codes for CASSYGGFQETRYF.

On this clonotype: A much larger clone lies a single base off, so this may be a read error. The chain has TRBV20-1 and TRBJ2-1; 7 bases are a match to TRBD1. CDR3 size: 13 residues. Germline values: CDR1 DFQATT, CDR2 SNEGSKA (reference sequence). The CDR3 sequence: CSAWDSFGNEQCF. As DNA, the CDR3 is TGCAGTGCTTGGGACAGTTTTGGCAATGAGCAGTGCTTC.

This clonotype was detected many times. The chain uses TRBV18 and TRBJ2-1, with 10 bases matching TRBD2. Germline CDR1 KGHSH, CDR2 LQKENI. V gave up 3 bases and J gave up 6 bases; unmatched junction bases: 5. CDR3 length: 15 amino acids. CDR3 sequence: CASSPGSGRANEQFF. CDR3 in DNA: TGTGCCAGCTCACCGGGGAGCGGGAGGGCCAATGAGCAGTTCTTC. Full variable domain (rest looked up from reference TRBV18 and TRBJ2-1): NAGVMQNPRHLVRRRGQEARLRCSPMKGHSHVYWYRQLPEEGLKFMVYLQKENIIDESGMPKERFSAEFPKEGPSILRIQQVVRGDSAAYFCASSPGSGRANEQFFGPGTRLTVL.

V gene TRBV27 combines with J gene TRBJ1-2, with D unclear. The CDR3 is 14 residues long. V lost 4 bases, J lost 3 bases, and 12 bases lay in between. Germline CDR1 is MNHEY and CDR2 is SMNVEV (reference sequence). The CDR3 sequence is CASSSLDGDYGYTF. DNA for the CDR3: TGTGCCAGCAGTTCCCTGGACGGAGACTATGGCTACACCTTC.

The chain employs TRBV6-6 and TRBJ1-5; the match to TRBD1 covers 10 bases. The trim removed 5 bases at V and 1 base at J, leaving 5 bases unmatched. The CDR3 is 16 residues long. Per germline, CDR1 MNHNY and CDR2 SVGAGI (reference sequence). Here the CDR3 reads CASSGLGQGSNQPQHF. The CDR3 nucleotides read TGTGCCAGCAGTGGACTGGGACAGGGGAGCAATCAGCCCCAGCATTTT.

By sample fraction, this clonotype is medium-sized. This chain connects TRBV7-2 to TRBJ1-5; weak D call: TRBD1 (5 bases). Trimming cost V 0 bases and J 7 bases, with 10 bases left between them. Germline V gene data show CDR1 as SGHTA and CDR2 as FQGNSA. The CDR3 covers 14 residues. The CDR3 DNA reads as TGTGCCAGCAGCTTAGCAGGGGCAGGGCAGCCCCAGCATTTT. Translation: CASSLAGAGQPQHF.

Concerning this clonotype itself: One end of the junction is discordant with germline, which a read error may explain. The chain is built from TRBV4-2 and TRBJ1-2; a weak D match, TRBD1 (5 bases). The CDR3 has 13 residues. Per germline, CDR1 LGHNA and CDR2 YNFKEQ. The CDR3 DNA reads TGTGCCAGCAGCCAGGGGCGGGACTATGGCTGCACCTTC. It is translated as CASSQGRDYGCTF.

This clonotype is judged medium-sized (0.01 to 0.1%). This rearrangement joins TRBV12-3 or TRBV12-4 to TRBJ1-6; 9 nucleotides align to TRBD1. The V and J ends lost 2 bases and 9 bases, in that order; junction bases with no gene match: 5. The CDR3 length is 15 residues. CDR3 coding DNA: TGTGCCAGCAGTTTAACCCGGGACAGGGTTTCACCCCTCCACTTT. As protein: CASSLTRDRVSPLHF.

By share, this clonotype counts as medium-sized. The rearrangement joins TRBV27 to TRBJ2-3; 7 bases agree with TRBD2. Germline CDR1 and CDR2: MNHEY and SMNVEV (reference sequence). The V segment lost 9 bases and the J segment 0 bases; nucleotides outside the gene matches: 6. This CDR3 is built from 14 residues. The chain's CDR3 is CASGRSGSTDTQYF. The CDR3 DNA follows: TGTGCCAGTGGGCGTAGCGGGAGCACAGATACGCAGTATTTT.

In regard to this clonotype: A read error may explain this, as a much larger clone is one base away. The gene calls are TRBV29-1 and TRBJ1-5, with D perhaps matching TRBD1 (5 bases). Germline V gene data show CDR1 as SQVTM and CDR2 as ANQGSEA. The CDR3 length is 13 residues. This CDR3 is CSVDGHFNQPRHF. In DNA form, the CDR3 reads TGCAGCGTTGATGGACACTTTAATCAGCCCCGGCATTTT.

This clonotype ranks as medium-sized. The V and J genes are TRBV5-1 and TRBJ1-2, with 7 bases that match TRBD1. The J segment lost 5 bases and the V segment lost 1 base, leaving 5 bases of the junction unmatched. Germline CDR1 and CDR2: SGHRS and YFSETQ. The CDR3 consists of 14 residues. CDR3: CASSLTGAEYGYTF. DNA for the CDR3: TGCGCCAGCAGCTTGACAGGGGCGGAGTATGGCTACACCTTC.

This clonotype was seen many times. This rearrangement joins TRBV4-1 to TRBJ2-7, with D possibly TRBD2 on 7 matching bases. In germline, CDR1 is MGHRA, CDR2 YSYEKL. The CDR3 runs to 16 residues. The V end was cut by 1 base, the J end by 4 bases, with 17 bases between. CDR3 DNA sequence: TGCGCCAGCAGCCAAGCAGGCGGGACTACAGGGTACGAGCAGTACTTC. This encodes CASSQAGGTTGYEQYF.

By proportion, this clonotype is medium-sized. CDR3 bases: TGTGCCAGCAGCTCCGGGATGGCCAAAAACATTCAGTACTTC. Translated: CASSSGMAKNIQYF. The chain has TRBV7-2 and TRBJ2-4, with a tentative D call TRBD2 (5 bases). Trimming removed 4 bases at V and 1 base at J, with 8 bases between. The V gene's germline CDR1 is SGHTA and CDR2 FQGNSA. The CDR3 is 14 residues long.

By proportion, this clonotype is medium-sized. This sequence joins TRBV5-1 and TRBJ1-6; the match to TRBD1 covers 8 bases. V shed 4 bases, J shed 5 bases, and the junction held 5 bases outside the gene matches. Looked up from germline, CDR1 is SGHRS and CDR2 is YFSETQ. There are 15 residues in the CDR3. CDR3 sequence reads: CASSDQDRDNSPLHF. The CDR3 DNA sequence: TGCGCCAGCAGCGACCAGGACAGGGATAATTCACCCCTCCACTTT.

This clonotype was seen ten or more times. The genes are TRBV12-3 or TRBV12-4 and TRBJ1-1; TRBD1 matches 8 bases. The CDR3 extends over 13 amino acids. Trimming removed 4 bases from V and 4 bases from J; junction bases left unmatched: 2. The CDR3 DNA is TGTGCCAGCAGTTCTACAGGGGGCACTGAAGCTTTCTTT. Translated, it gives CASSSTGGTEAFF.

Turning to this clonotype: This may arise from a read error, as a much more abundant clone is one base away. This chain links TRBV27 with TRBJ1-1; the D gene is possibly TRBD1 (6 bases). Germline V lookup: CDR1 MNHEY, CDR2 SMNVEV (reference sequence). This CDR3 comprises 16 residues. The DNA for the CDR3 is TGTGCCAACAGTCGGCAGGGGACTTCTTTGAACACTGAAGCTTTCTTT. Translating it yields CANSRQGTSLNTEAFF.

By sample share, this clonotype is medium-sized. The V gene is TRBV15, the J gene TRBJ1-5; D not certain. V was trimmed by 3 bases and J by 4 bases, leaving 4 bases between them. The CDR3 spans 12 residues. Germline V lookup: CDR1 LNHNV, CDR2 YYDKDF (reference sequence). The CDR3 spells CATSSPNQPQHF. The CDR3 region has the DNA TGTGCCACCAGCAGCCCTAATCAGCCCCAGCATTTT.